The 29 T cell receptor beta chains in this list originate from one sample, sequenced in a study of shared clonotypes between healthy human individuals. TCRdb's table, derived via immunoSEQ multiplex PCR, lists solely in-frame clones and lacks some. Of under 2,500,000 clones listed, nearly 97% are singletons. The specimen sequenced was naive CD4+ T cells sorted from blood. Noted subset: CD45RA+ positively selected. All receptors derive from a man aged 18 to 35 in good health.

The chain couples TRBV7-2 to TRBJ2-3; TRBD2 agrees at 10 bases. V shed 10 bases, J shed 1 base, and the junction held 5 bases outside the gene matches. Germline CDR1 reads SGHTA; CDR2 reads FQGNSA. The CDR3 is 14 residues long. The CDR3 sequence is CAISGGPGTDTQYF. The CDR3 DNA reads as TGTGCCATTAGCGGGGGGCCGGGCACAGATACGCAGTATTTT.

V gene TRBV4-1 combines with J gene TRBJ1-4; D remains ambiguous. Germline values: CDR1 MGHRA, CDR2 YSYEKL. V was pared by 0 bases and J by 2 bases, with 7 bases between. This CDR3 has 15 residues. The CDR3 spells CASSQEGRTNEKLFF. Here the CDR3 DNA reads TGCGCCAGCAGCCAAGAAGGGCGTACTAATGAAAAACTGTTTTTT.

Only one count was recorded for this clone. The V gene is TRBV5-1, the J gene TRBJ1-6; the D gene is possibly TRBD1 (5 bases). The V gene lost 0 bases and the J gene lost 8 bases, with 12 bases spanning the gap. Germline values: CDR1 SGHRS, CDR2 YFSETQ. The CDR3 length is 15 residues. The CDR3 DNA follows: TGCGCCAGCAGCTTGGGGGGCGCCACGGATTCACCCCTCCACTTT. It translates to CASSLGGATDSPLHF.

This chain connects TRBV2 to TRBJ1-5; D remains unclear. Germline V gene data show CDR1 as SNHLY and CDR2 as FYNNEI. Trimming stripped 6 bases from V and 3 bases from J, with 21 bases between. This CDR3 is built from 17 residues. The CDR3 spells CASSPGPRRRDNQPQHF. In DNA, the CDR3 is TGTGCCAGCAGCCCCGGCCCCAGGAGACGGGACAATCAGCCCCAGCATTTT.

J is TRBJ2-7 and V is TRBV27; 8 bases are shared with TRBD1. The CDR3 consists of 15 residues. In germline, CDR1 is MNHEY, CDR2 SMNVEV (reference sequence). V was pared by 2 bases and J by 3 bases, with 6 bases of the junction left unmatched. The CDR3 spells CASSLVSGQGYEQYF. The DNA for the CDR3 is TGTGCCAGCAGTTTAGTGTCAGGACAGGGCTACGAGCAGTACTTC.

This chain links TRBV7-8 with TRBJ1-5; 8 bases align to TRBD1. Germline V lookup: CDR1 SGHVS, CDR2 FQNEAQ. The CDR3 extends over 15 amino acids. Trimming at V came to 3 bases and at J to 1 base, leaving 2 bases not matched to a gene. The CDR3 coding sequence is TGTGCCAGCAGCTTTGGGACAGGCAGCAATCAGCCCCAGCATTTT. Translated, it gives CASSFGTGSNQPQHF.

The genes are TRBV7-9 and TRBJ1-2, with 9 bases aligning to TRBD1. Trimming removed 2 bases from V and 10 bases from J; junction bases left unmatched: 11. Germline assignment: CDR1 SEHNR and CDR2 FQNEAQ (reference sequence). The length of the CDR3 is 15 residues. CDR3 coding DNA: TGTGCCAGCAGCTTAATTTCTCGGGACAGGGTAAACTACACCTTC. Translating it yields CASSLISRDRVNYTF.

This clone was recorded once. This sequence joins TRBV7-2 and TRBJ1-2; 7 bases match TRBD1. The CDR3 has 14 residues. CDR1 and CDR2 (germline): SGHTA, FQGNSA. J gave up 0 bases and V 6 bases, and 4 bases lay outside the gene matches. CDR3 nucleotides: TGTGCCAGCAGTCGGGACAGTTCTAACTATGGCTACACCTTC. It encodes CASSRDSSNYGYTF.

V gene TRBV5-6 combines with J gene TRBJ2-2; a weak D match, TRBD1 (6 bases). Germline V gene sequence: CDR1 SGHDT, CDR2 YYEEEE. V was cut by 1 base and J by 6 bases, with 10 bases left in between. The CDR3 totals 14 residues. The CDR3 region has the DNA TGTGCCAGCAGCTTGCCAGGGGCGGCCGGGGAGCTGTTTTTT. This sequence encodes CASSLPGAAGELFF.

The CDR3 DNA reads as TGTGCCAGCCGAGTTTCGGGCTCTGGAAACACCATATATTTT. Translating it yields CASRVSGSGNTIYF. The gene calls are TRBV6-5 and TRBJ1-3; D is undetermined. There are 14 residues in the CDR3. The V gene lost 8 bases and the J gene lost 0 bases, with 11 bases spanning the gap. From germline, CDR1 is MNHEY and CDR2 SVGAGI.

V usage is TRBV19 and J usage is TRBJ2-7; no reliable D call. This CDR3 is built from 14 residues. Germline V gene sequence: CDR1 LNHDA, CDR2 SQIVND (reference sequence). Deletions cut 5 bases from V and 2 bases from J, with 13 bases between. The chain's CDR3 is CASSGTSKTYEQYF. DNA for the CDR3: TGTGCCAGTAGTGGCACATCCAAGACCTACGAGCAGTACTTC.

The chain couples TRBV5-6 to TRBJ2-2; 9 bases align to TRBD1. The CDR3 contains 16 residues. With 2 bases clipped from V and 5 bases from J, the junction kept 7 bases outside the gene matches. Germline V CDR1 and CDR2: SGHDT, YYEEEE. The CDR3 protein is CASSLGGTGSTGELFF. For the CDR3, the DNA is TGTGCCAGCAGCTTAGGCGGGACAGGGTCTACCGGGGAGCTGTTTTTT. Supplemented by reference TRBV5-6 and TRBJ2-2, the full variable domain reads DAGVTQSPTHLIKTRGQQVTLRCSPKSGHDTVSWYQQALGQGPQFIFQYYEEEERQRGNFPDRFSGHQFPNYSSELNVNALLLGDSALYLCASSLGGTGSTGELFFGEGSRLTVL.

The chain joins TRBV7-9 to TRBJ1-3; 8 bases map to TRBD1. CDR3 length: 16 amino acids. Germline trimming cut 1 base from V and 5 bases from J; bases unmatched to any gene: 7. Germline assignment: CDR1 SEHNR and CDR2 FQNEAQ (reference sequence). The CDR3 bases are TGTGCCAGCAGCTTAGGGGGGACAGGCTACCGAAACACCATATATTTT. The encoded protein is CASSLGGTGYRNTIYF.

This chain connects TRBV11-2 to TRBJ1-2; 9 nucleotides line up with TRBD1. This CDR3 has 15 amino acids. Germline CDR1 reads SGHAT; CDR2 reads FQNNGV. Trimming took 4 bases from V and 7 from J; bases not matched to a gene: 10. The DNA for the CDR3 is TGTGCCAGCAGCTCCGTTAGGGACAGGGAATCTGGCTACACCTTC. Translated: CASSSVRDRESGYTF.

The chain has TRBV2 and TRBJ2-1; 8 bases match TRBD2. CDR3 length equals 14 residues. Germline V gene data show CDR1 as SNHLY and CDR2 as FYNNEI. V lost 6 bases, J lost 10 bases, and 11 bases stayed unmatched. CDR3 residues: CASSQGLAPGEQFF. The DNA for the CDR3 is TGTGCCAGCAGCCAAGGACTAGCCCCAGGGGAGCAGTTCTTC.

This chain joins TRBV7-9 and TRBJ2-7; TRBD1 agrees at 8 bases. V shed 5 bases and J 2 bases; nucleotides not matched to a gene: 8. This CDR3 has 15 residues. Per the germline V gene, CDR1 is SEHNR and CDR2 is FQNEAQ (reference sequence). CDR3 protein: CASSLGTGFAYEQYF. The CDR3 coding sequence is TGTGCCAGCAGCCTGGGGACAGGCTTTGCCTACGAGCAGTACTTC.

The table lists this clone with a count of one. The rearrangement uses TRBV7-9 and TRBJ1-3, with D perhaps matching TRBD1 (5 bases). Trimming pared 7 bases from V and 2 bases from J, leaving 12 bases between. Looked up from germline, CDR1 is SEHNR and CDR2 is FQNEAQ (reference sequence). CDR3 length: 14 residues. CDR3 nucleotide sequence: TGTGCCAGCACCCGACAGACAGCTGGAAACACCATATATTTT. It encodes CASTRQTAGNTIYF.

The chain is built from TRBV7-9 and TRBJ2-1; a possible D gene is TRBD2 (6 bases). Germline-derived CDR1 and CDR2 are SEHNR and FQNEAQ (reference sequence). V lost 5 bases and J lost 9, with 17 bases in between. CDR3 length: 14 residues. The CDR3: CASSPILSGSEQFF. The CDR3 bases are TGTGCCAGCAGCCCCATCCTTTCCGGGAGTGAGCAGTTCTTC.

V usage is TRBV6-6 and J usage is TRBJ1-1; possibly TRBD1 for D (5 bases). The CDR3 loop spans 13 amino acids. V lost 7 bases and J lost 2, with 11 bases in between. Germline V gene lookup returns CDR1 MNHNY and CDR2 SVGAGI (reference sequence). CDR3 sequence (DNA): TGTGCCAGCATTAGACAGATCAACACTGAAGCTTTCTTT. It translates to CASIRQINTEAFF.

This clone came up once. The chain carries TRBV28 and TRBJ1-5; D unresolved. Germline CDR1 and CDR2: MDHEN and SYDVKM. The CDR3 is 13 amino acids. Trimming took off 7 bases at V and 4 bases at J, with 11 bases between the two ends. CDR3 bases: TGTGCCAGCACAAAAACGGGGAATCAGCCCCAGCATTTT. It encodes CASTKTGNQPQHF.

This chain uses TRBV28 with TRBJ1-2, with D possibly being TRBD1 (5 bases). The CDR3 consists of 14 residues. The germline gives CDR1 MDHEN, CDR2 SYDVKM. The V end lost 3 bases, the J end lost 8 bases, and 16 bases lay between the germline ends. DNA of the CDR3: TGTGCCAGCAGTTTCTCCGATGGGGACGGAGGCTACACCTTC. Translation gives CASSFSDGDGGYTF.

The gene calls are TRBV9 and TRBJ1-2; TRBD1 matches 8 bases. The CDR3 loop spans 14 amino acids. The V and J ends lost 3 bases and 7 bases, in that order; junction bases with no gene match: 8. Germline V gives CDR1 SGDLS, CDR2 YYNGEE. CDR3 residues: CASSGSRGPGGYTF. Written as DNA, the CDR3 is TGTGCCAGCAGCGGTAGCAGGGGGCCGGGTGGCTACACCTTC. Based on the CDR3 plus reference TRBV9 and TRBJ1-2, the full variable domain is DSGVTQTPKHLITATGQRVTLRCSPRSGDLSVYWYQQSLDQGLQFLIQYYNGEERAKGNILERFSAQQFPDLHSELNLSSLELGDSALYFCASSGSRGPGGYTFGSGTRLTVV.

V and J are TRBV5-1 and TRBJ1-2, with 9 bases that match TRBD1. V gave up 4 bases and J gave up 0 bases; unmatched junction bases: 16. CDR3 length: 19 residues. Germline V gene data show CDR1 as SGHRS and CDR2 as YFSETQ. As DNA, the CDR3 is TGCGCCAGCAGCCCGGAGGGTCCGGGACAGGGAAGATCTAACTATGGCTACACCTTC. This codes for CASSPEGPGQGRSNYGYTF.

As to this clone: A junction end diverges from the germline sequence, so it may reflect a read error. This chain connects TRBV27 to TRBJ1-4; D possibly corresponds to TRBD1 (5 bases). Germline V lookup: CDR1 MNHEY, CDR2 SMNVEV (reference sequence). The CDR3 sequence is 17 residues long. CDR3 in amino acids: CASSLFGAGSTSEKLFF. CDR3 sequence (DNA): TGTGCCAGCAGTTTATTCGGCGCAGGGTCAACTAGTGAAAAACTGTTTTTT.

The V call is TRBV2, the J call TRBJ1-1, with D tentatively TRBD1 (6 bases). Germline lookup yields CDR1 SNHLY and CDR2 FYNNEI. The CDR3 length is 12 residues. Deletions cut 6 bases from V and 11 bases from J, with 16 bases between. CDR3 in DNA: TGTGCCAGCAGGGACAGCCTACTTCGGGCTTTCTTT. Protein: CASRDSLLRAFF.

The chain recombines TRBV5-1 with TRBJ2-3; 9 bases fit TRBD2. CDR3 length: 20 residues. The V segment lost 4 bases and the J segment 5 bases; nucleotides outside the gene matches: 23. Per the germline V gene, CDR1 is SGHRS and CDR2 is YFSETQ. CDR3 protein: CASSKSYGLASRRDGDTQYF. In DNA form, the CDR3 reads TGCGCCAGCAGCAAGTCCTATGGACTAGCGTCCCGGAGGGATGGAGATACGCAGTATTTT.

The chain has TRBV7-8 and TRBJ2-1; 12 positions match TRBD2. The V gene's germline CDR1 is SGHVS and CDR2 FQNEAQ. The CDR3 contains 15 residues. The ends lost 1 base at V and 8 bases at J; junction bases unmatched: 3. The CDR3 sequence is CASSLGLAGVYEQFF. CDR3 nucleotide sequence: TGTGCCAGCAGCTTAGGACTAGCGGGAGTCTATGAGCAGTTCTTC.

V usage is TRBV28 and J usage is TRBJ2-5, with TRBD2 as a possible D gene (6 bases). Germline loops: CDR1 MDHEN, CDR2 SYDVKM. The V gene lost 3 bases and the J gene lost 3 bases, with 20 bases spanning the gap. The CDR3 has 17 amino acids. CDR3 bases: TGTGCCAGCAGTTTCGGTATGGACACAGGAGGGAAAGAGACCCAGTACTTC. Translating it yields CASSFGMDTGGKETQYF. Full variable domain (outside the CDR3, taken from reference TRBV28 and TRBJ2-5): DVKVTQSSRYLVKRTGEKVFLECVQDMDHENMFWYRQDPGLGLRLIYFSYDVKMKEKGDIPEGYSVSREKKERFSLILESASTNQTSMYLCASSFGMDTGGKETQYFGPGTRLLVL.

The sample holds one count of this clone. V and J are TRBV5-8 and TRBJ2-7, with 7 bases fitting TRBD1. V lost 4 bases and J lost 0; bases outside the gene matches: 4. The CDR3 contains 14 residues. Germline CDR1 and CDR2: SGHTS and YDEGEE. CDR3 in amino acids: CASSLRDSSYEQYF. CDR3 DNA sequence: TGTGCCAGCAGCCTCCGGGACAGCTCCTACGAGCAGTACTTC.